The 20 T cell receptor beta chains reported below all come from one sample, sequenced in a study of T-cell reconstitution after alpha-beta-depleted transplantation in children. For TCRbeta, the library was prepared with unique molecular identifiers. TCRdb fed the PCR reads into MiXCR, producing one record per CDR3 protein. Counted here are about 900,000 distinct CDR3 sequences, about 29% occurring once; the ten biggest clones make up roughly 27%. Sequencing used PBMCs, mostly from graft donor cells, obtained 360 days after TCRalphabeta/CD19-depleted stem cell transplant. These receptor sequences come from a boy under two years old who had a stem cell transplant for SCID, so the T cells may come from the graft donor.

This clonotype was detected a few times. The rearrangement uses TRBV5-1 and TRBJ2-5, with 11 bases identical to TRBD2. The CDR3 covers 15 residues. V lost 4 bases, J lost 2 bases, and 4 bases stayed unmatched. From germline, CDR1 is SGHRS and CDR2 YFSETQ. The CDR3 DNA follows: TGCGCCAGCAGCCTGACTAGCGGGGAGCAAGAGACCCAGTACTTC. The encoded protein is CASSLTSGEQETQYF. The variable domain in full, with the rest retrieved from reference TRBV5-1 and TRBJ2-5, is KAGVTQTPRYLIKTRGQQVTLSCSPISGHRSVSWYQQTPGQGLQFLFEYFSETQRNKGNFPGRFSGRQFSNSRSEMNVSTLELGDSALYLCASSLTSGEQETQYFGPGTRLLVL.

The CDR3 region is CASSLGFGGAQETQYF. The CDR3, as DNA: TGCGCCAGCAGCCTTGGGTTCGGGGGGGCGCAAGAGACCCAGTACTTC. This sequence joins TRBV4-1 and TRBJ2-5; 8 bases fit TRBD2. The CDR3 loop spans 16 amino acids. The V gene's germline CDR1 is MGHRA and CDR2 YSYEKL. V was clipped by 4 bases and J by 2 bases; unmatched bases: 9.

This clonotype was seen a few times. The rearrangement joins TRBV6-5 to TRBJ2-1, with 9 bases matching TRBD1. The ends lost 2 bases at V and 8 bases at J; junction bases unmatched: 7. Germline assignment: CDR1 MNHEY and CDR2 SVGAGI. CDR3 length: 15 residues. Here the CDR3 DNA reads TGTGCCAGCAGTTACGACGACAGGGGGTGGTATGAGCAGTTCTTC. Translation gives CASSYDDRGWYEQFF.

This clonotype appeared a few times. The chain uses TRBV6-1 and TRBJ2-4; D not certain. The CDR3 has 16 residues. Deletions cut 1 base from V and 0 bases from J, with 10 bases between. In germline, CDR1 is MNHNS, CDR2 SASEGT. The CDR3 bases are TGTGCCAGCAGTGAAGGCTTTTACAGAGCCAAAAACATTCAGTACTTC. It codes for CASSEGFYRAKNIQYF.

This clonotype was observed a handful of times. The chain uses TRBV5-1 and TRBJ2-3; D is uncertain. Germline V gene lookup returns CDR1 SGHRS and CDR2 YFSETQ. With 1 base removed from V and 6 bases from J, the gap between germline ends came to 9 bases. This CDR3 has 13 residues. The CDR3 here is CASSLPGMDTQYF. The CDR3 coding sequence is TGCGCCAGCAGCTTGCCAGGAATGGATACGCAGTATTTT.

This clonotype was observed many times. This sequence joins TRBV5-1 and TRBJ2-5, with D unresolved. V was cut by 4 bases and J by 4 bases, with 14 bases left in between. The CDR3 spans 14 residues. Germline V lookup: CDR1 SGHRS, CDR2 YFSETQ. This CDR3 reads CASSPARWGETQYF. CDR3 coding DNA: TGCGCCAGCAGCCCGGCCAGGTGGGGAGAGACCCAGTACTTC.

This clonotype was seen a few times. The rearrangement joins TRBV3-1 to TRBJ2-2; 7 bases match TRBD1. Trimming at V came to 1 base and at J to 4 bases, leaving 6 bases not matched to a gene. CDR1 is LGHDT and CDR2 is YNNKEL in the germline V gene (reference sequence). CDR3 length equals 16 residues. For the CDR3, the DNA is TGTGCCAGCAGCCAAGCCAAGGGGGCGAGCACCGGGGAGCTGTTTTTT. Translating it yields CASSQAKGASTGELFF. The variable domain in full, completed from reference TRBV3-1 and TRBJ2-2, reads DTAVSQTPKYLVTQMGNDKSIKCEQNLGHDTMYWYKQDSKKFLKIMFSYNNKELIINETVPNRFSPKSPDKAHLNLHINSLELGDSAVYFCASSQAKGASTGELFFGEGSRLTVL.

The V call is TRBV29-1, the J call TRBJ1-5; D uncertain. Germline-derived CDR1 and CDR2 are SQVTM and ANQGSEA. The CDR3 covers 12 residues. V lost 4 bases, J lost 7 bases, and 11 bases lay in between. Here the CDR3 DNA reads TGCAGCGTTGGTTCCTTAGGACAGCCCCAGCATTTT. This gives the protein CSVGSLGQPQHF.

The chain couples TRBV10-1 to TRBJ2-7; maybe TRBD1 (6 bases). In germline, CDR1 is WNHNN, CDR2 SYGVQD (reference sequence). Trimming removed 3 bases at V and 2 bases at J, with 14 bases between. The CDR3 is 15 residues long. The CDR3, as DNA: TGCGCCAGCAGTGAAGGCTCAGGGGTTCCCTACGAGCAGTACTTC. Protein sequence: CASSEGSGVPYEQYF.

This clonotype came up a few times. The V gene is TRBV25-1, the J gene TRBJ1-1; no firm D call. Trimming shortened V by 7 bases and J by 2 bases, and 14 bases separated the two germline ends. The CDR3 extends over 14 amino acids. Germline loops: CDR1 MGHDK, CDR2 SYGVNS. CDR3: CASIGLGGNTEAFF. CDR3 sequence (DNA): TGTGCCAGCATTGGTCTCGGCGGTAACACTGAAGCTTTCTTT.

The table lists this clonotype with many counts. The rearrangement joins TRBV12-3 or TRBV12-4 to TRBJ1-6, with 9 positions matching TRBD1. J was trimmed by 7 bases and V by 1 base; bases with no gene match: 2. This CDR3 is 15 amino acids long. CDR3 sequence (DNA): TGTGCCAGCAGTTTAGGGGACAGGGTCAATTCACCCCTCCACTTT. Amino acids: CASSLGDRVNSPLHF.

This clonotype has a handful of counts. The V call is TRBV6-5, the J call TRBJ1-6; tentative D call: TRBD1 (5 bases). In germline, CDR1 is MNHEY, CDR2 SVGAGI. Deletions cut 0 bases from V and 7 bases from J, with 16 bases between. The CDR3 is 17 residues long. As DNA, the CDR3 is TGTGCCAGCAGTTACTCGAGGCAGGGAGGCTGGAATTCACCCCTCCACTTT. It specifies CASSYSRQGGWNSPLHF.

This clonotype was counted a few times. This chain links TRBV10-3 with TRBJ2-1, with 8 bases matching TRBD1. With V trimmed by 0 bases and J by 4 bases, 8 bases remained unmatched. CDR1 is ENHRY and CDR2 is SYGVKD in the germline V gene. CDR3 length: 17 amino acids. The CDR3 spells CAISESHRGARYNEQFF. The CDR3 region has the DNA TGTGCCATCAGTGAGTCGCACAGGGGGGCGCGGTACAATGAGCAGTTCTTC.

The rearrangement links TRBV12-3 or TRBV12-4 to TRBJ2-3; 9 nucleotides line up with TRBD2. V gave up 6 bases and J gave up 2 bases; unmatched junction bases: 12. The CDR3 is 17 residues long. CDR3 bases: TGTGCCAGCAGCCGAACATCGCTAGCGGGGATCACAGATACGCAGTATTTT. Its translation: CASSRTSLAGITDTQYF.

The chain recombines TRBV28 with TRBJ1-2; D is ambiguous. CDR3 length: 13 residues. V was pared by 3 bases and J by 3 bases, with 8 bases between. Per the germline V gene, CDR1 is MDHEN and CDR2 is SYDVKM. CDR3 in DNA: TGTGCCAGCAGTTTTTCAGGATACTATGGCTACACCTTC. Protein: CASSFSGYYGYTF.

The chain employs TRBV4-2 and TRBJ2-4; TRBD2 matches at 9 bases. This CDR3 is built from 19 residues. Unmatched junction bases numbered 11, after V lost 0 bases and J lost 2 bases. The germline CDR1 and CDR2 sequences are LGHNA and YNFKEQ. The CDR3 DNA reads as TGTGCCAGCAGCCAAGAAAAAGCAGCTAGCGGGGTAACCAAAAACATTCAGTACTTC. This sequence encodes CASSQEKAASGVTKNIQYF.

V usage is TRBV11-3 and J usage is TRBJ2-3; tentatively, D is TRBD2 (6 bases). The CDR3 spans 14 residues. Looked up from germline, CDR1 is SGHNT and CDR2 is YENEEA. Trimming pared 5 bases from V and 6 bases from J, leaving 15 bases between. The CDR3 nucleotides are TGTGCCAGCAGCCATCGGGGGTTACAGGATACGCAGTATTTT. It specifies CASSHRGLQDTQYF.

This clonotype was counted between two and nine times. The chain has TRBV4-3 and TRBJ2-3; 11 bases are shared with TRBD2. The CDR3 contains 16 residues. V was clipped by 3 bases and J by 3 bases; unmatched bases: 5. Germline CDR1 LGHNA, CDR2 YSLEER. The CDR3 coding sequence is TGCGCCAGCAGCCACATAACTAGCGGGAGTACAGATACGCAGTATTTT. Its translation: CASSHITSGSTDTQYF.

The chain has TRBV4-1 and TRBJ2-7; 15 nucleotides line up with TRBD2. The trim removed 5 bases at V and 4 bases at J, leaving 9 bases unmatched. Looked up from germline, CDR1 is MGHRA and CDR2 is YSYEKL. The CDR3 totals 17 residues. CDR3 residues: CASSERTSGGAWYEQYF. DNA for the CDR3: TGCGCCAGCAGCGAACGGACTAGCGGGGGGGCCTGGTACGAGCAGTACTTC.

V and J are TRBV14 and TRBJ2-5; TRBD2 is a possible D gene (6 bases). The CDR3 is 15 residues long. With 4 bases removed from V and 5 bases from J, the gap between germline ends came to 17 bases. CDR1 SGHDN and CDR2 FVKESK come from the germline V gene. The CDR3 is CASSPGLSMIETQYF. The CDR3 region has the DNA TGTGCCAGCAGCCCGGGACTGTCGATGATCGAGACCCAGTACTTC.